This T cell receptor (beta chain) was sequenced for a study of cytomegalovirus exposure and HLA in healthy donors. This PCR relied on a set of 60 Vbeta primers and 13 Jbeta primers. Here immunoSEQ multiplex PCR was the method, and the copy in TCRdb shows in-frame clones only, minus some. Here the sample spans over 100,000 clones, around 65% being singletons. Study-level results: In most subjects, TCR beta sequences reportedly gave accurate predictions of HLA-A and HLA-B alleles. A later analysis linked a missense variant in DCLRE1C to the trimming of TCR beta V and J genes.

The germline V gene encodes CDR1 SGHVS and CDR2 FQNEAQ. The CDR3 consists of 14 residues. With 4 bases removed from V and 3 bases from J, the gap between germline ends came to 10 bases. About this clone: Its antigen is undetermined.

Sequencing was done on a sample of PBMCs. The receptor was derived from a man in his late teens or twenties in good health and CMV-seronegative. The rearrangement links TRBV7-8 to TRBJ1-5; D is possibly TRBD1 (6 bases). The CDR3 DNA follows: TGTGCCAGCAGCTCCGGACAGCTCAATCAGCCCCAGCATTTT. It specifies CASSSGQLNQPQHF. Full variable domain (rest looked up from reference TRBV7-8 and TRBJ1-5): GAGVSQSPRYKVAKRGQDVALRCDPISGHVSLFWYQQALGQGPEFLTYFQNEAQLDKSGLPSDRFFAERPEGSVSTLKIQRTQQEDSAVYLCASSSGQLNQPQHFGDGTRLSIL.